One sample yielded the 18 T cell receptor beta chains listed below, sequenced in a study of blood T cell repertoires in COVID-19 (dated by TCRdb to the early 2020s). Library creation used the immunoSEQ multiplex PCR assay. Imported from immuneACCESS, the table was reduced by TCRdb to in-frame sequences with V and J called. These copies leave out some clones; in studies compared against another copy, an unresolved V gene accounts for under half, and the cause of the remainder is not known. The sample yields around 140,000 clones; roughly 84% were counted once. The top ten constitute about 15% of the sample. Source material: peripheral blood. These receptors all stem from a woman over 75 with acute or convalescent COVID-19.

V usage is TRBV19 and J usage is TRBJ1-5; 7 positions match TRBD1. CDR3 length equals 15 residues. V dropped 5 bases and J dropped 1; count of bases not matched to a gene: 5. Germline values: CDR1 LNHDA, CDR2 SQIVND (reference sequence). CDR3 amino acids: CASSGGQRSNQPQHF. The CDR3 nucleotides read TGTGCCAGTAGTGGGGGACAGCGAAGCAATCAGCCCCAGCATTTT.

The CDR3 coding sequence is TGTGCCACCCAATACGGACTAACCTACAATGAGCAGTTCTTC. Protein sequence: CATQYGLTYNEQFF. The chain has TRBV10-3 and TRBJ2-1, with D maybe TRBD2 (6 bases). V lost 10 bases to trimming and J lost 2 bases, with 15 bases between them. The CDR3 extends over 14 amino acids. Per germline, CDR1 ENHRY and CDR2 SYGVKD.

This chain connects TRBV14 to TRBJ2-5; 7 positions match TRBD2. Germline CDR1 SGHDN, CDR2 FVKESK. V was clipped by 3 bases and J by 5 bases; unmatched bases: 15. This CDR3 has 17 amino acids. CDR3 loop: CASSHLWRGNLWETQYF. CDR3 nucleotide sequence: TGTGCCAGCAGCCACCTATGGCGGGGGAATCTCTGGGAGACCCAGTACTTC.

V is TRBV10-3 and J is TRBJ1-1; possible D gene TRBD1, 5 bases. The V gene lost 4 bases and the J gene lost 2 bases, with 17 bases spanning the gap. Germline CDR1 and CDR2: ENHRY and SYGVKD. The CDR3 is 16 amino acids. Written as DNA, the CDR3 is TGTGCCATCAGTGGGCCCCCGGGGGGTGTCAACACTGAAGCTTTCTTT. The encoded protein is CAISGPPGGVNTEAFF.

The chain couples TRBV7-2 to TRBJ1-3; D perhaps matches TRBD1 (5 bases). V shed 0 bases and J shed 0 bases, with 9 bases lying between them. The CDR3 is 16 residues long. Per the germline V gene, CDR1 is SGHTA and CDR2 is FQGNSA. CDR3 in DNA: TGTGCCAGCAGCTTAGCTTCAGGGCTCTCTGGAAACACCATATATTTT. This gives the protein CASSLASGLSGNTIYF.

The CDR3 DNA reads TGCGCCAGCAGCCCTGGAACTAGCTCCCCCTCCTACAATGAGCAGTTCTTC. As protein: CASSPGTSSPSYNEQFF. The chain carries TRBV4-1 and TRBJ2-1, with TRBD2 as a possible D gene (6 bases). The V end lost 4 bases, the J end lost 0 bases, and 16 bases lay between the germline ends. The CDR3 is 17 residues long. Germline V gene lookup returns CDR1 MGHRA and CDR2 YSYEKL.

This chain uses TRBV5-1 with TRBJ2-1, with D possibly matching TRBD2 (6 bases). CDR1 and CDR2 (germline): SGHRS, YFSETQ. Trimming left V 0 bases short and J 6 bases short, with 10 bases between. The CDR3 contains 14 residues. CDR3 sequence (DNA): TGCGCCAGCAGCTTGGGGGCGCGGGGCAATGAGCAGTTCTTC. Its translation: CASSLGARGNEQFF. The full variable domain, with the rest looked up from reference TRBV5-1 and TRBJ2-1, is KAGVTQTPRYLIKTRGQQVTLSCSPISGHRSVSWYQQTPGQGLQFLFEYFSETQRNKGNFPGRFSGRQFSNSRSEMNVSTLELGDSALYLCASSLGARGNEQFFGPGTRLTVL.

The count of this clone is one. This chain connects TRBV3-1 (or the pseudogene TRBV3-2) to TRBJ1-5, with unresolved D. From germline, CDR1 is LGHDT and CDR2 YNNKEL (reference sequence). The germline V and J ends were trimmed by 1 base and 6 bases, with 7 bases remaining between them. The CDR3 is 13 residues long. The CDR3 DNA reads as TGTGCCAGCAGCCAAGGGCCCCTTCAGCCCCAGCATTTT. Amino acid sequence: CASSQGPLQPQHF.

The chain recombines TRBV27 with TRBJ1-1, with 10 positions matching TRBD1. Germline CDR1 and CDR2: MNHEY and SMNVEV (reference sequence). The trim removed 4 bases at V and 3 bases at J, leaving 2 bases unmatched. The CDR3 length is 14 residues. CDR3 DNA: TGTGCCAGCAGTTGGGACAGGGGAGACACTGAAGCTTTCTTT. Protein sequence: CASSWDRGDTEAFF.

In DNA form, the CDR3 reads TGTGCCAGCAGGGCACAGGGGACCTTCGGCTACACCTTC. Protein sequence: CASRAQGTFGYTF. The J gene is TRBJ1-2, the V gene TRBV14; 7 bases line up with TRBD1. This CDR3 has 13 residues. Germline V gene sequence: CDR1 SGHDN, CDR2 FVKESK. The V gene end was trimmed by 6 bases and the J gene end by 8 bases; junction bases not matched to a gene: 9.

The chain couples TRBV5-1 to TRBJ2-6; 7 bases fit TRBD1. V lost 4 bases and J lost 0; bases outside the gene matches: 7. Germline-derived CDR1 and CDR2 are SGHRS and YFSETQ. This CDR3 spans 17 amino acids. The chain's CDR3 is CASSLTGTSSGANVLTF. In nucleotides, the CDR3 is TGCGCCAGCAGCCTGACAGGGACCAGCTCTGGGGCCAACGTCCTGACTTTC.

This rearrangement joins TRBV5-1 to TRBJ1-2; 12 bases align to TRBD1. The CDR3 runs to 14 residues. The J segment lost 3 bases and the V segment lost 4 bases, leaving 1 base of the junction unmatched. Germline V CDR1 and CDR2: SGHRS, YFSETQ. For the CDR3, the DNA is TGCGCCAGCAGCGGGACAGGGGGCCACTATGGCTACACCTTC. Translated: CASSGTGGHYGYTF.

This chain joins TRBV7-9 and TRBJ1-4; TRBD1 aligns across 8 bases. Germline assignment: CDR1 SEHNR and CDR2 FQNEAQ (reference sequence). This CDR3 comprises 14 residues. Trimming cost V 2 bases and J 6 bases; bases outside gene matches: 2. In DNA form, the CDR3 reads TGTGCCAGCAGCTTACAGGGACAGGATGAAAAACTGTTTTTT. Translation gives CASSLQGQDEKLFF.

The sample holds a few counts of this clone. The CDR3, as DNA: TGTGCCAGCAGCCCAAGCGGAGGCGGGGAGCTGTTTTTT. Protein sequence: CASSPSGGGELFF. The genes are TRBV9 and TRBJ2-2; D perhaps matches TRBD2 (5 bases). V was clipped by 4 bases and J by 7 bases, with 11 bases between them. The germline CDR1 and CDR2 sequences are SGDLS and YYNGEE. The CDR3 totals 13 residues.

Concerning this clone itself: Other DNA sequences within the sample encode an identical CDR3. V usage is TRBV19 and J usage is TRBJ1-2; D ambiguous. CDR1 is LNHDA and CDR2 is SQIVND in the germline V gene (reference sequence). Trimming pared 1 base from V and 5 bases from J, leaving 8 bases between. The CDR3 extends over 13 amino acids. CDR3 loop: CASSIGQSYGYTF. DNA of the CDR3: TGTGCCAGTAGTATAGGGCAGTCTTATGGCTACACCTTC.

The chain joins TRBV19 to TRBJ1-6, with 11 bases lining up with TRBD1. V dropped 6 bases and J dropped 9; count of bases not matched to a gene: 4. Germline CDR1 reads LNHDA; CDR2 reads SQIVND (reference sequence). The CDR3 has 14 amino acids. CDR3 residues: CASSPGQGVSPLHF. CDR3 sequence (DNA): TGTGCCAGTAGCCCGGGACAGGGGGTTTCACCCCTCCACTTT.

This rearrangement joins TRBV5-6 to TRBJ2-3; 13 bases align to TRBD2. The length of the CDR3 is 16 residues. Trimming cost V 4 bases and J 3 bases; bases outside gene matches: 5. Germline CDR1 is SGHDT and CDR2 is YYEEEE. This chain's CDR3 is CASSNMGLAGTDTQYF. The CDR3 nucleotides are TGTGCCAGCAGCAATATGGGACTAGCGGGGACAGATACGCAGTATTTT.

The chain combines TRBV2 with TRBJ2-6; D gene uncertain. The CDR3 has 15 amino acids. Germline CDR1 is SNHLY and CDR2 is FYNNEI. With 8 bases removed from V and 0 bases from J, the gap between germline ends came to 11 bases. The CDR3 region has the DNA TGTGCCAGCGGCGACTCGAGCTCTGGGGCCAACGTCCTGACTTTC. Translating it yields CASGDSSSGANVLTF.